The present T cell receptor beta chain was sequenced within a study of T cell responses to AZD1222 COVID-19 vaccine. In regard to this clone: Its antigen is not known.

Profiling relied on immunoSEQ multiplex PCR, and the TCRdb table lists in-frame clones only, not all of them. The sample lists about 120,000 clones, 80% to 90% occurring once. Germline assignment: CDR1 LGHDT and CDR2 YNNKEL (reference sequence). The germline V and J ends were trimmed by 3 bases and 5 bases, with 11 bases remaining between them. This CDR3 comprises 15 residues. The study, taken as a whole, reports: Spike-specific TCR breadth and depth grew following two AZD1222 doses. Seropositive at baseline were only a handful of AZD1222 recipients. Reportedly, nearly half the spike-specific TCRs target unmutated variant regions.

The sequence derives from an adult in good health. Sample: peripheral blood, taken on day 0 of AZD1222 vaccination. This chain joins TRBV3-1 (or the pseudogene TRBV3-2) and TRBJ1-6; D might be TRBD1 (5 bases). The CDR3 DNA reads as TGTGCCAGCAGCCAGGGGGGATCTCATAATTCACCCCTCCACTTT. Protein product: CASSQGGSHNSPLHF.